One and the same sample provided the 21 T cell receptor beta chains below, sequenced in a study of T cells of healthy individuals. TCRdb ran MiXCR on the 5' RACE reads and lists one entry per CDR3 protein. The table shows nearly 100,000 distinct CDR3 sequences, with 17% occurring only once. The receptors derive from a human donor in good health.

V usage is TRBV25-1 and J usage is TRBJ1-2; D is unclear. The germline gives CDR1 MGHDK, CDR2 SYGVNS. This CDR3 region has 13 residues. V dropped 8 bases and J dropped 3 bases, with 13 bases sitting between them. The CDR3 DNA sequence: TGTGCCAGCGCGGAGAACCGGGACTATGGCTACACCTTC. It yields the protein CASAENRDYGYTF.

The V call is TRBV20-1, the J call TRBJ1-6; 8 bases map to TRBD1. This CDR3 is 17 amino acids long. Germline assignment: CDR1 DFQATT and CDR2 SNEGSKA (reference sequence). Trimming took 0 bases from V and 7 from J; bases not matched to a gene: 11. CDR3 protein: CSARDPGQAGMNSPLHF. CDR3 bases: TGCAGTGCTAGAGACCCGGGACAGGCGGGGATGAATTCACCCCTCCACTTT.

The chain recombines TRBV29-1 with TRBJ2-1; no clear D. Germline CDR1 and CDR2: SQVTM and ANQGSEA. With 7 bases removed from V and 4 bases from J, the gap between germline ends came to 14 bases. The CDR3 is made up of 13 amino acids. DNA for the CDR3: TGCAGCGCCCGGGCCGATTCATACAATGAGCAGTTCTTC. Translation: CSARADSYNEQFF.

The chain couples TRBV20-1 to TRBJ2-1; D gene uncertain. Germline CDR1 reads DFQATT; CDR2 reads SNEGSKA (reference sequence). The ends were cut back, 0 bases at V and 7 bases at J, with 16 bases in the middle. CDR3 size: 15 residues. The CDR3 bases are TGCAGTGCTAGAGATTTGCTAGATTATGGAAATGAGCAGTTCTTC. Residues: CSARDLLDYGNEQFF.

V gene TRBV7-9 combines with J gene TRBJ1-1; tentative D call: TRBD1 (6 bases). The CDR3 covers 14 residues. V was shortened by 7 bases and J by 7 bases, with 19 bases between the two germline ends. Germline V gene lookup returns CDR1 SEHNR and CDR2 FQNEAQ (reference sequence). The CDR3 DNA follows: TGTGCCAGCACCTCAACCAGGGGACAAAGTGAAGCTTTCTTT. It encodes CASTSTRGQSEAFF.

In its sample, this clonotype was seen a few times. The chain is built from TRBV20-1 and TRBJ2-1; 14 bases line up with TRBD2. Germline lookup yields CDR1 DFQATT and CDR2 SNEGSKA (reference sequence). CDR3 length equals 16 residues. The junction had 9 bases not matched to a gene; V was cut back by 3 bases and J by 8 bases. The CDR3 sequence is CSASPGLAGVHHEQFF. The CDR3 region has the DNA TGCAGTGCTAGTCCGGGACTAGCGGGAGTTCACCATGAGCAGTTCTTC.

The table lists this clonotype with a few counts. J is TRBJ1-4 and V is TRBV4-2, with a tentative D call TRBD1 (5 bases). The germline V gene encodes CDR1 LGHNA and CDR2 YNFKEQ. With 3 bases removed from V and 4 bases from J, the gap between germline ends came to 18 bases. The CDR3 contains 17 residues. In nucleotides, the CDR3 is TGTGCCAGCAGCCAGGTTGGGGAGGGGCCAAATAATGAAAAACTGTTTTTT. It yields the protein CASSQVGEGPNNEKLFF.

The rearrangement uses TRBV28 and TRBJ2-1, with D perhaps matching TRBD2 (7 bases). Trimming cost V 3 bases and J 8 bases, with 20 bases left between them. Germline values: CDR1 MDHEN, CDR2 SYDVKM. This CDR3 comprises 16 residues. CDR3 bases: TGTGCCAGCAGTTTCGAATTACGGGGGGCGGATGATGAGCAGTTCTTC. Translating it yields CASSFELRGADDEQFF.

This clonotype showed up many times. This chain links TRBV7-8 with TRBJ2-3; perhaps TRBD2 as D (6 bases). The germline CDR1 and CDR2 sequences are SGHVS and FQNEAQ. V lost 5 bases and J 1 base, leaving 16 bases between the germline ends. This CDR3 is 16 amino acids long. In DNA form, the CDR3 reads TGTGCCAGCAGCATTGGGCGGGCTAGCGGCACAGATACGCAGTATTTT. Translated, it gives CASSIGRASGTDTQYF.

The chain is built from TRBV14 and TRBJ1-1; 7 bases agree with TRBD1. J gave up 2 bases and V 4 bases, and 10 bases lay outside the gene matches. The CDR3 is 16 amino acids. The V gene's germline CDR1 is SGHDN and CDR2 FVKESK. The CDR3 sequence is CASSRLTTGDNTEAFF. CDR3 nucleotides: TGTGCCAGCAGCCGGCTCACCACAGGGGATAACACTGAAGCTTTCTTT.

This clonotype was picked up a small number of times. The chain is built from TRBV12-3 or TRBV12-4 and TRBJ2-7, with D possibly TRBD2 on 5 matching bases. The CDR3 spans 14 residues. Trimming removed 4 bases at V and 0 bases at J, with 10 bases between. CDR3 loop: CASSSEGSSYEQYF. For the CDR3, the DNA is TGTGCCAGCAGTTCGGAAGGGAGCTCCTACGAGCAGTACTTC.

The chain is built from TRBV6-2 or TRBV6-3 and TRBJ1-4, with D possibly being TRBD1 (5 bases). CDR3 length: 15 amino acids. The V and J ends lost 10 bases and 0 bases respectively, with 15 bases between them. Germline CDR1 is MNHEY and CDR2 is SVGEGT. The CDR3 bases are TGTGCCACCAAGGACGGGGCAGCAACTAATGAAAAACTGTTTTTT. As protein: CATKDGAATNEKLFF.

J is TRBJ1-1 and V is TRBV11-1, with 7 bases lining up with TRBD1. From germline, CDR1 is SGHAT and CDR2 FQDESV (reference sequence). The junction had 10 bases not matched to a gene; V was cut back by 6 bases and J by 6 bases. This CDR3 spans 14 amino acids. The CDR3, as DNA: TGTGCCAGCAGTTCGAACAGGGGCCCCCCTGAAGCTTTCTTT. Translation: CASSSNRGPPEAFF. The full variable domain, its missing parts supplied by reference TRBV11-1 and TRBJ1-1, is EAEVAQSPRYKITEKSQAVAFWCDPISGHATLYWYRQILGQGPELLVQFQDESVVDDSQLPKDRFSAERLKGVDSTLKIQPAELGDSAMYLCASSSNRGPPEAFFGQGTRLTVV.

This clonotype was recorded many times. The rearrangement uses TRBV12-3 or TRBV12-4 and TRBJ1-5; a possible D gene is TRBD1 (5 bases). V dropped 6 bases and J dropped 7 bases, with 13 bases sitting between them. This CDR3 comprises 13 residues. CDR3 coding DNA: TGTGCCAGCAGGAAAGATGAGGGGCAGCCCCAGCATTTT. This codes for CASRKDEGQPQHF.

V is TRBV4-1 and J is TRBJ1-1, with D possibly matching TRBD1 (5 bases). CDR1 is MGHRA and CDR2 is YSYEKL in the germline V gene. The CDR3 has 14 residues. The V end lost 7 bases, the J end lost 0 bases, and 12 bases lay between the germline ends. CDR3 DNA sequence: TGCGCCAGCACCCTAAGGGGACTGAACACTGAAGCTTTCTTT. Its translation is CASTLRGLNTEAFF.

The chain recombines TRBV7-6 with TRBJ2-1; 9 bases are a match to TRBD2. Germline V gene sequence: CDR1 SGHVS, CDR2 FNYEAQ. This CDR3 is 15 amino acids long. With 5 bases clipped from V and 4 bases from J, the junction kept 6 bases outside the gene matches. DNA of the CDR3: TGTGCCAGCAGCGATCGACTAGCGGAATACAATGAGCAGTTCTTC. It specifies CASSDRLAEYNEQFF. The variable domain in full, completed from reference TRBV7-6 and TRBJ2-1, reads GAGVSQSPRYKVTKRGQDVALRCDPISGHVSLYWYRQALGQGPEFLTYFNYEAQQDKSGLPNDRFSAERPEGSISTLTIQRTEQRDSAMYRCASSDRLAEYNEQFFGPGTRLTVL.

This clonotype qualifies as medium-sized. The chain combines TRBV6-4 with TRBJ1-2, with 9 bases lining up with TRBD1. Losses at the gene ends were 2 bases for V and 4 bases for J; bases not matched to a gene: 11. Germline V gives CDR1 MRHNA, CDR2 SNTAGT. This CDR3 has 17 residues. CDR3 amino acids: CASSDPQGQGNGYGYTF. CDR3 in DNA: TGTGCCAGCAGTGACCCCCAGGGACAGGGTAATGGCTATGGCTACACCTTC.

This clonotype showed up just a few times. The V and J genes are TRBV12-3 or TRBV12-4 and TRBJ2-5, with TRBD1 matching over 11 bases. Trimming took 2 bases from V and 5 from J; bases not matched to a gene: 4. This CDR3 comprises 15 residues. In DNA, the CDR3 is TGTGCCAGCAGTTTAAGGACAGGGGGCTGGGAGACCCAGTACTTC. Its translation: CASSLRTGGWETQYF.

This clonotype was seen many times. J is TRBJ2-2 and V is TRBV5-1, with a possible D match to TRBD1 (5 bases). Germline values: CDR1 SGHRS, CDR2 YFSETQ. Between the trimmed V and J ends, which lost 4 bases and 1 base, there was a span of 8 bases. This CDR3 comprises 14 residues. The CDR3 DNA sequence: TGCGCCAGCAGCCCTACAGGGAACACCGGGGAGCTGTTTTTT. It is translated as CASSPTGNTGELFF.

This clonotype occurred once. The V and J genes are TRBV4-2 and TRBJ2-3, with D possibly TRBD2 on 5 matching bases. V lost 1 base, J lost 0 bases, and 11 bases lay in between. Germline lookup yields CDR1 LGHNA and CDR2 YNFKEQ. CDR3 length equals 16 residues. The CDR3 nucleotides are TGTGCCAGCAGCCAAGTACCTTGGACTAGCACAGATACGCAGTATTTT. Translating it yields CASSQVPWTSTDTQYF.

In its sample, this clonotype was seen many times. The rearrangement links TRBV28 to TRBJ2-1; no firm D call. The V gene's germline CDR1 is MDHEN and CDR2 SYDVKM. CDR3 length equals 11 residues. V was pared by 2 bases and J by 10 bases, with 6 bases between. This CDR3 is CASSLRYEQFF. CDR3 bases: TGTGCCAGCAGTTTACGGTACGAGCAGTTCTTC.